One TCR beta chain is described in this entry. This clone's antigen is unknown. Base quality data are lacking; no much larger clone is found one base away. The data derive from a study of beta chain features in type 1 diabetes (dated by TCRdb to between 2018 and 2020). About the study as a whole: Patients and healthy donors did not differ in mean age, gender distribution, total cell number or subset yield. Across all samples, some 99 million sorted cells were examined, and cell number per subset correlated strongly with RNA yield. In the study, recently diagnosed type 1 diabetes patients and matched healthy donors were compared on the TCRB repertoires of their sorted circulating CD4+ T cell subsets. Naive and central memory subsets were obtained from all 28 donors, but regulatory and stem cell-like memory subsets were isolated from only 8 patients and roughly 8 healthy donors.

What the research found in general, with its limitations: In all four CD4+ subsets, TCRB CDR3 length was moderately but significantly shorter in type 1 diabetes patients. Because the HLA sub-analyses included only small numbers of individuals, any influence of HLA type on TCRB rearrangement was left unresolved. Because cDNA rather than genomic DNA was sequenced, highly expressing activated cells could have been over-represented, although no difference in activation and CD3 levels was found between groups. Naive, central memory and regulatory TCRB repertoires appeared more similar among patients than among healthy donors. Fewer insertions and more nucleotide deletions at VDJ recombination sites were observed in patients with type 1 diabetes, implying thymic rearrangement abnormalities. Shorter templates might be favored by PCR, yet because patient and control samples were amplified and corrected together, any such skew would affect both groups equally.

Here V drops 3 bases and J drops 3 bases, and the junction holds 8 bases not matched to any gene. From the germline V gene, CDR1 is KGHSH and CDR2 is LQKENI. The CDR3 has 16 amino acids, counting the end cysteine and phenylalanine. The read is trimmed to its CDR3 DNA, 48 bases read in frame from base 1. The entire amount of isolated RNA was reverse transcribed using the High Capacity cDNA Reverse Transcription Kit, so the sequenced TCRB transcripts were expressed ones. Naive, central memory and regulatory T cell samples underwent deep immunoSEQ sequencing, averaging approximately 3.3 million total reads per sample. Sorted cells were lysed in RLT buffer, and RNA was extracted using DNase-treated RNeasy Micro or Mini kits according to cell number. To prevent cross-contamination, every cell subset was processed on its own, while patient and healthy donor samples were processed together. Using the immunoSEQ multiplex PCR, TCRB sequences were amplified from cDNA into 87-bp fragments spanning the CDR3 region. Amplicons were sequenced on the Illumina HiSeq platform. Per the authors' processing: PCR bias was corrected computationally using synthetic template baselines, and reads within Hamming distance 2 were collapsed, with unmergeable singletons discarded. By aligning reads against IMGT, V, D and J genes, CDR3 length, and insertions or deletions at six rearrangement sites were assigned. Within each subset, clonotype counts were normalized to the number of sorted cells before true diversity and Gini coefficients were calculated with the tcR R package. The overlap coefficient, calculated on TCRB nucleotide sequences, was used to quantify repertoire sharing. TCRdb limited this immuneACCESS table to in-frame rearrangements with V and J called. A share of clones is missing; checked studies link under half to unresolved V genes, and the rest is unexplained. V, J and clone size are those of that table, while D and trimming were read from the DNA. Within this sample are 300,000 to 350,000 clones, with 6.5% to 10% of them counted one time only. The ten largest clones represent around 0.44% of the sample.

Each donor gave one peripheral blood draw, roughly 110 mL on average, collected into heparinised tubes. Naive, central memory, regulatory and stem cell-like memory CD4+ T cells were sorted on a BD FACSAria II using a panel including CD45RO, CCR7, CD25, CD127, CD95 and CD27. Purity was above 98% for every sorted population. PBMCs were separated immediately by Lymphoprep density gradient centrifugation and were stained directly, without being cultured. Samples were stained and sorted in pairs, with one healthy donor and one patient per experiment, so that batch effects were minimized. Sequenced sample: central memory CD4+ T cells from blood. The source of this sequence is a woman between 18 and 30 years old in good health. The chain joins TRBV18 to TRBJ1-2, with 9 central nucleotides matching TRBD1. The CDR3 here reads CASSPVPGQGYYGYTF. The DNA sequence reads TGTGCCAGCTCACCCGTCCCGGGACAGGGATACTATGGCTACACCTTC.